The 13 T cell receptor beta chains presented below share a single source sample, sequenced in a study of CD8+ T cells in alopecia areata. It was cDNA, reverse transcribed from extracted RNA, that served as the sequencing template. The protocol was immunoSEQ multiplex PCR, while the TCRdb copy is restricted to in-frame clones and leaves out a portion. The table records some 180,000 clones, approximately 51% of them present only once. Treatment defined: oral pan-JAK inhibitor, 5-10 mg twice daily. The sequences come from CD8+ T cells sorted from blood, collected around week 53, from a patient treated with tofacitinib. The receptors stem from a human donor with alopecia areata.

The chain carries TRBV30 and TRBJ2-7; D gene uncertain. Trimming removed 0 bases from V and 4 bases from J, with 4 bases in between. Germline CDR1 reads GTSNPN; CDR2 reads SVGIG (reference sequence). This CDR3 spans 11 amino acids. The CDR3 is CAWSVQYEQYF. CDR3 nucleotides: TGTGCCTGGAGTGTGCAGTACGAGCAGTACTTC. Using reference TRBV30 and TRBJ2-7 for the parts outside the CDR3, the full variable domain is SQTIHQWPATLVQPVGSPLSLECTVEGTSNPNLYWYRQAAGRGLQLLFYSVGIGQISSEVPQNLSASRPQDRQFILSSKKLLLSDSGFYLCAWSVQYEQYFGPGTRLTVT.

This clone was recorded at least ten times. This rearrangement joins TRBV7-3 to TRBJ2-3; 9 positions match TRBD2. CDR1 and CDR2 from the germline V gene are SGHTA and FQGTGA. Germline trimming cut 6 bases from V and 3 bases from J; bases unmatched to any gene: 4. CDR3 size: 14 residues. CDR3 protein: CASSSGLATDTQYF. DNA for the CDR3: TGTGCCAGCAGTTCTGGACTAGCGACAGATACGCAGTATTTT.

CDR3 nucleotides: TGCAGCGTTGAAGACGGGGCCTTGGGAGCTTTCTTT. This codes for CSVEDGALGAFF. The chain links TRBV29-1 to TRBJ1-1, with D possibly matching TRBD1 (5 bases). Looked up from germline, CDR1 is SQVTM and CDR2 is ANQGSEA. Between the trimmed V and J ends, which lost 0 bases and 10 bases, there was a span of 12 bases. This CDR3 contains 12 residues.

The V call is TRBV25-1, the J call TRBJ1-2, with D unresolved. Deletions cut 3 bases from V and 8 bases from J, with 13 bases between. The length of the CDR3 is 13 residues. Germline V lookup: CDR1 MGHDK, CDR2 SYGVNS. CDR3 in amino acids: CASSEEPLMGYTF. In DNA form, the CDR3 reads TGTGCCAGCAGTGAGGAGCCTTTGATGGGCTACACCTTC.

CDR3 region: CASSDAASSNYGYTF. The CDR3 coding sequence is TGTGCCAGCAGTGACGCAGCCAGTTCTAACTATGGCTACACCTTC. The rearrangement links TRBV2 to TRBJ1-2; no clear D. The length of the CDR3 is 15 residues. Trimming stripped 3 bases from V and 0 bases from J, with 11 bases between. Germline CDR1 reads SNHLY; CDR2 reads FYNNEI.

V and J are TRBV12-5 and TRBJ1-2; D remains unclear. The CDR3 sequence is 12 residues long. V lost 1 base and J lost 8, with 8 bases in between. Germline lookup yields CDR1 LGHNT and CDR2 FRNRAP. CDR3 sequence: CASGLAALGYTF. In nucleotides, the CDR3 is TGTGCTAGTGGTTTGGCCGCACTCGGCTACACCTTC.

This clone has only a few counts. This chain joins TRBV27 and TRBJ2-1; 9 bases match TRBD2. This CDR3 region has 15 residues. V dropped 8 bases and J dropped 4; count of bases not matched to a gene: 9. Germline assignment: CDR1 MNHEY and CDR2 SMNVEV (reference sequence). DNA for the CDR3: TGTGCCAGCGGGTCGCTAGCGGGGCCTTACAATGAGCAGTTCTTC. Amino acids: CASGSLAGPYNEQFF.

The gene calls are TRBV7-2 and TRBJ1-2; no clear D gene. This CDR3 is built from 15 residues. Trimming cost V 1 base and J 3 bases, with 12 bases left between them. Germline V gene lookup returns CDR1 SGHTA and CDR2 FQGNSA. CDR3 in amino acids: CASSLVGPGDYGYTF. Written as DNA, the CDR3 is TGTGCCAGCAGCTTAGTTGGGCCCGGAGACTATGGCTACACCTTC.

The chain is built from TRBV7-3 and TRBJ2-3; weak D call: TRBD2 (6 bases). Germline-derived CDR1 and CDR2 are SGHTA and FQGTGA. CDR3 length equals 16 residues. The V gene lost 6 bases and the J gene lost 0 bases, with 16 bases spanning the gap. DNA for the CDR3: TGTGCCAGCAGTCTGGGGTTTGGGACTAGCACAGATACGCAGTATTTT. It translates to CASSLGFGTSTDTQYF. The variable domain in full, with the rest retrieved from reference TRBV7-3 and TRBJ2-3, is GAGVSQTPSNKVTEKGKYVELRCDPISGHTALYWYRQSLGQGPEFLIYFQGTGAADDSGLPNDRFFAVRPEGSVSTLKIQRTERGDSAVYLCASSLGFGTSTDTQYFGPGTRLTVL.

V is TRBV6-5 and J is TRBJ2-7; D perhaps matches TRBD1 (5 bases). The germline V and J ends were trimmed by 0 bases and 0 bases, with 9 bases remaining between them. The CDR3 totals 15 residues. Germline V gene data show CDR1 as MNHEY and CDR2 as SVGAGI. CDR3: CASSYSPGHSYEQYF. Written as DNA, the CDR3 is TGTGCCAGCAGTTACTCACCCGGACACTCCTACGAGCAGTACTTC.

This clone was seen a handful of times. The gene calls are TRBV6-5 and TRBJ2-3, with 8 bases aligning to TRBD2. Per germline, CDR1 MNHEY and CDR2 SVGAGI. Losses at the gene ends were 2 bases for V and 0 bases for J; bases not matched to a gene: 1. CDR3 length: 15 amino acids. The CDR3 spells CASSYTSGSTDTQYF. DNA of the CDR3: TGTGCCAGCAGTTACACTAGCGGAAGCACAGATACGCAGTATTTT.

This clone was seen a handful of times. CDR3 DNA: TGTGCCATCAGTGATCTTCGAGGGACAGATACGCAGTATTTT. Its translation: CAISDLRGTDTQYF. The chain carries TRBV10-3 and TRBJ2-3; a weak D match, TRBD2 (5 bases). The V and J ends lost 3 bases and 3 bases respectively, with 10 bases between them. Germline CDR1 reads ENHRY; CDR2 reads SYGVKD. The CDR3 is 14 amino acids.

CDR3 nucleotides: TGTGCCAGCAGAAAGGACAGGGGGGACAATGAGCAGTTCTTC. As protein: CASRKDRGDNEQFF. This chain uses TRBV25-1 with TRBJ2-1; 10 bases line up with TRBD1. CDR1 is MGHDK, CDR2 SYGVNS, per germline. V trimming: 6 bases; J trimming: 5 bases; junction bases outside the gene matches: 4. This CDR3 has 14 residues.